These 23 T cell receptor beta chains originate from one sample sequenced in a study of blood T cells in healthy people across ages. Primed by a sample-barcoded 5' primer and a J-beta primer mix, a second PCR proceeded for about 6 to 11 cycles. TCRdb used MiXCR to reprocess the 5' RACE reads, holding one entry per CDR3 protein. The data contain about 500,000 distinct CDR3 sequences, around 24% of them seen just once; the ten biggest clones take up roughly 10%. The same data also contributed to another study, on T cells of mothers and their children.

The sequencing sample was made of blood. These receptors all stem from a boy aged 5 to 17 in good health.

The table lists this clonotype with a few counts. The chain employs TRBV11-1 and TRBJ2-3, with 7 bases lining up with TRBD1. This CDR3 has 16 residues. Germline V gene sequence: CDR1 SGHAT, CDR2 FQDESV (reference sequence). Trimming cost V 5 bases and J 5 bases; bases outside gene matches: 13. The CDR3 is CASSPGTDIQGDTQYF. The CDR3 coding sequence is TGTGCCAGCAGCCCCGGGACAGACATCCAGGGAGATACGCAGTATTTT. Complete variable domain (other parts from reference TRBV11-1 and TRBJ2-3): EAEVAQSPRYKITEKSQAVAFWCDPISGHATLYWYRQILGQGPELLVQFQDESVVDDSQLPKDRFSAERLKGVDSTLKIQPAELGDSAMYLCASSPGTDIQGDTQYFGPGTRLTVL.

The genes are TRBV5-4 and TRBJ2-7; tentatively, D is TRBD1 (6 bases). The CDR3 contains 14 residues. Germline CDR1 reads SGHNT; CDR2 reads YYREEE (reference sequence). V lost 5 bases, J lost 2 bases, and 14 bases lay in between. CDR3: CASRGDTDPYEQYF. The CDR3 coding sequence is TGTGCCAGCAGGGGGGACACGGACCCCTACGAGCAGTACTTC.

This clonotype was counted ten times or more. The gene calls are TRBV24-1 and TRBJ2-5; 8 nucleotides align to TRBD1. CDR3 length: 17 amino acids. Trimming took 0 bases from V and 2 from J; bases not matched to a gene: 7. The V gene's germline CDR1 is KGHDR and CDR2 SFDVKD. The CDR3 DNA reads as TGTGCCACCAGTGATTTGCCCAGGGGGCCCATTCAAGAGACCCAGTACTTC. It yields the protein CATSDLPRGPIQETQYF.

The chain has TRBV24-1 and TRBJ2-7; D possibly uses TRBD1 or TRBD2 (5 bases each). V lost 7 bases, J lost 3 bases, and 18 bases lay in between. The CDR3 sequence is 15 residues long. Per germline, CDR1 KGHDR and CDR2 SFDVKD. The CDR3 DNA reads TGTGCCACCAGCCCGGGCATGGGACCCAACTACGAGCAGTACTTC. The encoded protein is CATSPGMGPNYEQYF.

As regards this clonotype: A junction end diverges from the germline sequence, so it may reflect a read error. The gene calls are TRBV6-2 or TRBV6-3 and TRBJ2-2; TRBD2 agrees at 10 bases. The CDR3 sequence is 15 residues long. Germline V gene sequence: CDR1 MNHEY, CDR2 SVGEGT. CDR3 amino acids: CGSSYSGRATGELYF. In DNA, the CDR3 is TGTGGCAGCAGTTACAGCGGGAGGGCCACCGGGGAGCTGTATTTT.

This clonotype was found once. V gene TRBV6-1 combines with J gene TRBJ1-2, with D perhaps TRBD1 (6 bases). Per the germline V gene, CDR1 is MNHNS and CDR2 is SASEGT. CDR3 size: 13 residues. Trimming removed 7 bases from V and 0 bases from J, with 9 bases in between. CDR3 in amino acids: CASTDRPNYGYTF. For the CDR3, the DNA is TGTGCCAGCACCGACAGGCCTAACTATGGCTACACCTTC.

This clonotype was found once. The DNA for the CDR3 is TGTGCCAGCAGTTACTCGGCTGACAGCCACTCCTACGAGCAGTACTTC. It specifies CASSYSADSHSYEQYF. This chain joins TRBV6-6 and TRBJ2-7, with D possibly matching TRBD1 (5 bases). Trimming removed 0 bases at V and 0 bases at J, with 12 bases between. Germline V gene lookup returns CDR1 MNHNY and CDR2 SVGAGI (reference sequence). CDR3 size: 16 residues.

This sequence joins TRBV4-3 and TRBJ2-3, with 9 bases aligning to TRBD2. Germline CDR1 LGHNA, CDR2 YSLEER. The J segment lost 3 bases and the V segment lost 0 bases, leaving 4 bases of the junction unmatched. The CDR3 loop spans 16 amino acids. The CDR3 loop reads CASSQETSGVTDTQYF. The DNA for the CDR3 is TGCGCCAGCAGCCAAGAGACTAGCGGCGTTACAGATACGCAGTATTTT.

The J gene is TRBJ2-5, the V gene TRBV4-1, with D perhaps assigned TRBD1 or TRBD2 (5 bases each). The CDR3 covers 15 residues. Germline V gene lookup returns CDR1 MGHRA and CDR2 YSYEKL. With 0 bases removed from V and 5 bases from J, the gap between germline ends came to 13 bases. The CDR3 DNA follows: TGCGCCAGCAGCCAAGATCGAGGGGAGTGGGAGACCCAGTACTTC. The encoded protein is CASSQDRGEWETQYF.

This clonotype was seen more than once but under ten times. This chain connects TRBV29-1 to TRBJ2-5, with 15 bases identical to TRBD2. Near its end, the DNA agrees better with TRBJ2-7, so the J call may be wrong. Germline V CDR1 and CDR2: SQVTM, ANQGSEA. This CDR3 has 14 residues. The CDR3 loop reads CSVRTSGRAFEQYF. In DNA, the CDR3 is TGCAGCGTTCGGACTAGCGGGAGGGCATTCGAGCAGTACTTC.

About this clonotype: At one end the junction does not follow the germline gene, possibly because of a read error. The chain carries TRBV7-8 and TRBJ2-1; no definite D call. This CDR3 spans 14 amino acids. Germline V gene data show CDR1 as SGHVS and CDR2 as FQNEAQ. The CDR3 sequence: CANSPQPLGNEQFF. DNA for the CDR3: TGTGCCAACAGCCCCCAGCCCCTGGGCAATGAGCAGTTCTTC.

V gene TRBV20-1 combines with J gene TRBJ2-5, with 9 bases identical to TRBD2. This CDR3 has 15 residues. Germline loops: CDR1 DFQATT, CDR2 SNEGSKA (reference sequence). After removal of 3 bases from V and 3 bases from J, the junction contained 8 bases not matched to a gene. The CDR3 is CSASPSLAGKETQYF. Here the CDR3 DNA reads TGCAGTGCTAGTCCGTCGCTAGCGGGAAAAGAGACCCAGTACTTC.

This clonotype appeared a few times. The genes are TRBV11-2 and TRBJ2-7, with TRBD1 as a possible D gene (5 bases). Germline assignment: CDR1 SGHAT and CDR2 FQNNGV. V lost 0 bases, J lost 6 bases, and 9 bases lay in between. The CDR3 is 13 residues long. The CDR3 DNA sequence: TGTGCCAGCAGCTTAGATCCAGGGTTCGAGCAGTACTTC. It codes for CASSLDPGFEQYF.

J is TRBJ2-3 and V is TRBV7-9, with D unclear. V was cut by 5 bases and J by 6 bases, with 9 bases left in between. Germline CDR1 reads SEHNR; CDR2 reads FQNEAQ (reference sequence). The CDR3 is 12 residues long. For the CDR3, the DNA is TGTGCCAGCAGCCCCCATTTGGATACGCAGTATTTT. Its translation is CASSPHLDTQYF.

The sample holds a few counts of this clonotype. This chain connects TRBV29-1 to TRBJ1-4; 8 bases are a match to TRBD1. In germline, CDR1 is SQVTM, CDR2 ANQGSEA. CDR3 size: 15 residues. With V trimmed by 3 bases and J by 6 bases, 9 bases remained unmatched. The CDR3 sequence is CSVEGLDRDDEKLFF. The CDR3 DNA reads as TGCAGCGTTGAGGGACTGGACAGGGATGATGAAAAACTGTTTTTT.

The chain recombines TRBV20-1 with TRBJ2-5, with D unresolved. The end of the DNA aligns better with TRBJ2-7, so the J call may be wrong. This CDR3 contains 12 residues. Germline V CDR1 and CDR2: DFQATT, SNEGSKA (reference sequence). CDR3 nucleotides: TGCAGTGCTAGCCGGAACTCCTACGAGCAGTACTTC. This gives the protein CSASRNSYEQYF.

Details on this clonotype: A junction boundary mismatches the germline segment, possibly from a read error. This chain joins TRBV11-2 and TRBJ2-1, with 15 bases lining up with TRBD2. CDR1 is SGHAT and CDR2 is FQNNGV in the germline V gene. The CDR3 is 21 amino acids. For the CDR3, the DNA is TGCGCCAGCAGCTTAGGGAGTTGGGGGACTAGCGGGAGGAGCTCCTACAATGAGCAGTTCTTC. Translation gives CASSLGSWGTSGRSSYNEQFF.

The J gene is TRBJ2-1, the V gene TRBV20-1; a possible D gene is TRBD1 (6 bases). There are 11 residues in the CDR3. V dropped 4 bases and J dropped 9 bases, with 10 bases sitting between them. Germline CDR1 reads DFQATT; CDR2 reads SNEGSKA (reference sequence). The CDR3, as DNA: TGCAGTGCTACCCCCAGGGGTGAGCAGTTCTTC. It specifies CSATPRGEQFF.

The chain couples TRBV20-1 to TRBJ2-5; 11 bases line up with TRBD2. The J call is uncertain, as TRBJ2-1 better fits the DNA end. The germline gives CDR1 DFQATT, CDR2 SNEGSKA (reference sequence). The CDR3 consists of 13 residues. As DNA, the CDR3 is TGCAGTGCTTTTAGCGGGGGGGCCGGTGAGCAGTTCTTC. Its translation: CSAFSGGAGEQFF.

The chain couples TRBV20-1 to TRBJ2-5; 10 positions match TRBD2. V trimming: 6 bases; J trimming: 5 bases; junction bases outside the gene matches: 6. CDR3 length: 13 residues. CDR1 and CDR2 (germline): DFQATT, SNEGSKA (reference sequence). The CDR3 spells CSAASGSWETQYF. The CDR3 DNA follows: TGCAGTGCGGCTAGCGGGAGTTGGGAGACCCAGTACTTC.

This clonotype has only a few counts. This chain joins TRBV4-3 and TRBJ2-5; D gene unclear. Germline V gives CDR1 LGHNA, CDR2 YSLEER. CDR3 size: 13 residues. Trimming shortened V by 3 bases and J by 6 bases, and 11 bases separated the two germline ends. The CDR3 DNA reads as TGCGCCAGCAGCCATCTCCCAGGCCAGACCCAGTACTTC. This codes for CASSHLPGQTQYF.

V usage is TRBV20-1 and J usage is TRBJ2-2; D ambiguous. The CDR3 extends over 17 amino acids. Germline CDR1 reads DFQATT; CDR2 reads SNEGSKA (reference sequence). The ends were cut back, 1 base at V and 0 bases at J, with 15 bases in the middle. The DNA for the CDR3 is TGCAGTGCTAGAGGGGTAGGATATCTTGCGAACACCGGGGAGCTGTTTTTT. Its protein product is CSARGVGYLANTGELFF.

This chain joins TRBV5-1 and TRBJ1-5; 7 nucleotides match TRBD1. V shed 4 bases, J shed 2 bases, and the junction held 9 bases outside the gene matches. Germline V gene data show CDR1 as SGHRS and CDR2 as YFSETQ. This CDR3 has 16 amino acids. CDR3 nucleotides: TGCGCCAGCAGCCCAACAGGGGCCATGGGCAATCAGCCCCAGCATTTT. Its translation is CASSPTGAMGNQPQHF.